This T cell receptor (beta chain) stems from a study of blood T cell repertoires in COVID-19. Study context: T cells, B-cell-depleted T cells, or PBMCs supplied cDNA or gDNA.

Study processing details: Estimates of nucleated cell counts were drawn from the amplification of reference gene primers. Produced via immunoSEQ multiplex PCR; TCRdb's table is partial and in-frame only. Clone size and V and J calls were adopted from that table, with D and trimming inferred from the DNA. The repertoire holds 210,000 or so clones, with over 75% as singletons. Enrollment of patients from Seattle took place during active infection, with longitudinal follow-up. The CDR3 loop spans 16 amino acids. The junction had 5 bases not matched to a gene; V was cut back by 0 bases and J by 7 bases. CDR1 is SGHKS and CDR2 is YYEKEE in the germline V gene (reference sequence).

This TCR was recovered from a man over 45 with COVID-19, enrolled during active disease. The rearrangement uses TRBV5-5 and TRBJ1-5, with 12 nucleotides matching TRBD1. The sequenced sample was peripheral blood. The CDR3 protein is CASSLGGQGAGQPQHF. CDR3 DNA: TGTGCCAGCAGCTTGGGGGGACAGGGGGCAGGACAGCCCCAGCATTTT.